The next 8 T cell receptor beta chains were all read from a single sample in a study of T cells in Graves' hyperthyroidism and ophthalmopathy (dated 2019 in TCRdb). The library was produced with multiplex PCR. The sequencing machine was an Illumina HiSeq 2000. Amplification of TCR beta CDR3 regions was carried out from RNA transcripts. For the first round of RT-PCR on the TCR CDR3, the HTBI primer set was used together with the Qiagen OneStep RT-PCR kit. Through fastp at Q25 and MiXCR, TCRdb rebuilt clones from the public reads, retaining in-frame beta chains. Every distinct CDR3 protein forms one entry, paired with its most common genes and DNA. The sample data list over 500,000 distinct CDR3 sequences, and 46% of these were observed just once. The ten largest clones add up to around 44% of the sample. The sequencing input was peripheral blood or thyroid tissue (not recorded which). The receptors shown here come from an adult woman with Graves' disease, either hyperthyroidism or ophthalmopathy (not recorded which).

This clonotype has at least ten counts. The chain joins TRBV6-6 to TRBJ1-5; D might be TRBD1 (6 bases). There are 16 residues in the CDR3. Trimming left V 5 bases short and J 0 bases short, with 14 bases between. Germline lookup yields CDR1 MNHNY and CDR2 SVGAGI (reference sequence). DNA for the CDR3: TGTGCCAGCAGTAGCCACGGGGGGGCTAGCAATCAGCCCCAGCATTTT. Amino acid sequence: CASSSHGGASNQPQHF.

CDR3: CASRRPGVYEQYF. CDR3 nucleotides: TGTGCCAGCAGGCGCCCGGGGGTCTACGAGCAGTACTTC. The rearrangement uses TRBV7-2 and TRBJ2-7; D is possibly TRBD2 (6 bases). The CDR3 runs 13 residues. Per the germline V gene, CDR1 is SGHTA and CDR2 is FQGNSA. Deletions cut 6 bases from V and 3 bases from J, with 12 bases between.

This clonotype was counted only a few times. The chain employs TRBV7-9 and TRBJ2-7; 11 positions agree with TRBD1. The CDR3 is 15 amino acids. Looked up from germline, CDR1 is SEHNR and CDR2 is FQNEAQ (reference sequence). V lost 5 bases, J lost 6 bases, and 9 bases stayed unmatched. Here the CDR3 DNA reads TGTGCCAGCAGCACCGGACAGGGGGCAATTGGCGAGCAGTACTTC. It specifies CASSTGQGAIGEQYF.

This clonotype was observed a handful of times. The chain links TRBV20-1 to TRBJ2-7, with 10 bases aligning to TRBD1. Trimming removed 3 bases from V and 5 bases from J; junction bases left unmatched: 7. The length of the CDR3 is 14 residues. The germline V gene encodes CDR1 DFQATT and CDR2 SNEGSKA (reference sequence). CDR3 in DNA: TGCAGTGCTAGGTCCTTTGGGACAGGGGACGAGCAGTACTTC. This translates into CSARSFGTGDEQYF.

The chain joins TRBV10-1 to TRBJ2-5; D gene unclear. CDR3 size: 12 residues. With 7 bases removed from V and 1 base from J, the gap between germline ends came to 7 bases. Germline CDR1 WNHNN, CDR2 SYGVQD (reference sequence). CDR3 loop: CASTTAQETQYF. The CDR3 nucleotides are TGCGCCAGCACAACAGCCCAAGAGACCCAGTACTTC.

The chain has TRBV20-1 and TRBJ2-5, with D perhaps being TRBD1 or TRBD2 (6 bases each). The V gene's germline CDR1 is DFQATT and CDR2 SNEGSKA (reference sequence). V gave up 2 bases and J gave up 7 bases, with 14 bases separating them. The CDR3 has 13 residues. This CDR3 reads CSARKAGEATQYF. Here the CDR3 DNA reads TGCAGTGCTAGAAAGGCAGGGGAGGCGACCCAGTACTTC.

This clonotype was picked up a small number of times. The chain recombines TRBV4-2 with TRBJ2-6, with no clear D. Germline CDR1 and CDR2: LGHNA and YNFKEQ. The CDR3 loop spans 11 amino acids. V lost 4 bases, J lost 5 bases, and 0 bases lay in between. CDR3: CASSRANVLTF. The DNA of the CDR3 is TGTGCCAGCAGCCGGGCCAACGTCCTGACTTTC.

This clonotype appeared a few times. V usage is TRBV20-1 and J usage is TRBJ2-3; D remains ambiguous. The CDR3 runs to 12 residues. V lost 3 bases to trimming and J lost 6 bases, with 10 bases between them. Germline V gene lookup returns CDR1 DFQATT and CDR2 SNEGSKA (reference sequence). The CDR3: CSARGISDTQYF. DNA for the CDR3: TGCAGTGCTAGGGGTATTTCGGATACGCAGTATTTT.